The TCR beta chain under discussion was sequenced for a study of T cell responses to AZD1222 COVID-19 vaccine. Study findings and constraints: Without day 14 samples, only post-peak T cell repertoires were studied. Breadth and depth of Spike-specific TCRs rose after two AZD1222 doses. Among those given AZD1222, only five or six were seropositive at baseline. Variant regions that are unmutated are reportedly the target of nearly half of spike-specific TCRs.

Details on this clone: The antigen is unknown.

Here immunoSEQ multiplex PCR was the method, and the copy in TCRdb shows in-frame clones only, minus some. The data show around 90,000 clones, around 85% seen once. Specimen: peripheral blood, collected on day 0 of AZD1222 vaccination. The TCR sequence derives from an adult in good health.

The CDR3 here is CASSQTLSGTGGSGYTF. The CDR3 DNA follows: TGTGCCAGCAGCCAAACCCTCTCCGGGACAGGGGGCTCTGGCTACACCTTC. The chain carries TRBV3-1 (or the pseudogene TRBV3-2) and TRBJ1-2, with 12 bases matching TRBD1. Germline CDR1 and CDR2: LGHDT and YNNKEL (reference sequence). The CDR3 is 17 residues long. The V gene end was trimmed by 2 bases and the J gene end by 7 bases; junction bases not matched to a gene: 11.